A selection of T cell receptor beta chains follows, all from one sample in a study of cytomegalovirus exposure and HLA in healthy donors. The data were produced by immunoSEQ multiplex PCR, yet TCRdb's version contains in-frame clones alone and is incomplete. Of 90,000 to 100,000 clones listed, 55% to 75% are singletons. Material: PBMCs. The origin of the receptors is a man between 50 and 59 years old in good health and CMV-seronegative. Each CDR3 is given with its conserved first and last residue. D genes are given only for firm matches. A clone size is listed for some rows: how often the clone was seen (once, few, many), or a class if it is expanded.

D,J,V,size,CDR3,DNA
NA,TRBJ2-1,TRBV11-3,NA,CASSFSRGKQFF,TGTGCCAGCAGCTTCTCTAGGGGCAAGCAGTTCTTC
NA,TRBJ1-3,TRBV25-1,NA,CASSDAQNSGNTIYF,TGTGCCAGCAGTGACGCCCAGAACTCTGGAAACACCATATATTTT
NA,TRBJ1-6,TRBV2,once,CASRVLSSYNSPLHF,TGTGCCAGCAGAGTCCTTAGCTCCTATAATTCACCCCTCCACTTT
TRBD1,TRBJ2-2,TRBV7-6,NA,CASSDRGNTNTGELFF,TGTGCCAGCAGCGACAGGGGGAATACGAACACCGGGGAGCTGTTTTTT
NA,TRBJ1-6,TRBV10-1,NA,CASIYDNSYNSPLHF,TGCGCCAGCATTTATGACAACAGCTATAATTCACCCCTCCACTTT
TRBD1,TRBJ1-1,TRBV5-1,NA,CASATGVPTEAFF,TGCGCCAGCGCGACAGGGGTGCCCACTGAAGCTTTCTTT
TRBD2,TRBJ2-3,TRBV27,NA,CASRGLAGTSTDTQYF,TGTGCCAGCAGGGGACTAGCGGGGACTAGCACAGATACGCAGTATTTT
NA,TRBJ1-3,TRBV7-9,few,CASSFTGPGNTIYF,TGTGCCAGCAGCTTCACAGGACCTGGAAACACCATATATTTT
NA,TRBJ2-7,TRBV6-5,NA,CASSYAPAYEQYF,TGTGCCAGCAGTTACGCGCCTGCCTACGAGCAGTACTTC
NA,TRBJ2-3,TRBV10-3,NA,CAIKDGGTDTQYF,TGTGCCATCAAAGACGGGGGTACAGATACGCAGTATTTT
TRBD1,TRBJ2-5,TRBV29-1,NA,CSVGGQGETQYF,TGCAGCGTTGGGGGACAGGGGGAGACCCAGTACTTC
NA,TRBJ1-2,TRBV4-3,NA,CASSRGTAGANYGYTF,TGCGCCAGCAGCCGGGGGACGGCAGGGGCTAACTATGGCTACACCTTC
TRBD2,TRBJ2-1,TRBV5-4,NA,CASSVKREGAEQFF,TGTGCCAGCAGCGTGAAGCGGGAGGGCGCTGAGCAGTTCTTC
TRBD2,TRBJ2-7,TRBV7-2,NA,CASSLVAGGSYEQYF,TGTGCCAGCAGCTTAGTTGCGGGGGGTTCCTACGAGCAGTACTTC
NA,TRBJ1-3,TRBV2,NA,CASSEQGNTIYF,TGTGCCAGCAGTGAACAGGGAAACACCATATATTTT
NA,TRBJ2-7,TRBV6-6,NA,CASSYRDSWAEQYF,TGTGCCAGCAGTTACCGGGACTCCTGGGCCGAGCAGTACTTC
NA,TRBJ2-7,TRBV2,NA,CASSDRASSYEQYF,TGTGCCAGCAGTGACAGGGCGAGCTCCTACGAGCAGTACTTC
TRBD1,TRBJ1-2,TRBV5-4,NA,CASSQGQTSRGYTF,TGTGCCAGCAGCCAGGGACAGACGTCACGTGGCTACACCTTC
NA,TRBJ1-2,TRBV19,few,CASSKLEGLYGYTF,TGTGCCAGTAGTAAGCTGGAGGGTCTCTATGGCTACACCTTC
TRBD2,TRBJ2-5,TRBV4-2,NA,CASSQGASGGEGQETQYF,TGTGCCAGCAGCCAAGGGGCTAGCGGGGGGGAGGGCCAAGAGACCCAGTACTTC